This T cell receptor (beta chain) was sequenced in a study of OX40 agonist ivuxolimab in advanced cancers. Study details: Ivuxolimab, an agonistic anti-OX40 (CD134) antibody, was given to patients. Dosing consisted of intravenous ivuxolimab at 0.01 to 10 mg/kg every 2 weeks.

Study observations and caveats: In general, CD8+ T cells held more expanded clones than CD4+ did, on average.

By frequency in the sample, this clone is large. Its antigen is not known. This table comes from immunoSEQ multiplex PCR, and its TCRdb copy is limited to in-frame clones, with some not included. The repertoire has roughly 57,000 clones, about nine tenths of them found once; the top ten carry roughly 16%. Germline CDR1 LGHNA, CDR2 YNFKEQ. The CDR3 spans 15 residues. Trimming removed 0 bases from V and 0 bases from J; junction bases left unmatched: 0. Samples were taken at baseline and on day 1 of cycles 4 and 7. The receptor's source is an adult with an advanced solid tumor such as melanoma, head and neck, liver or kidney cancer. The genes are TRBV4-2 and TRBJ2-7; 9 bases align to TRBD2. Sequencing was performed on CD4+ or CD8+ T cells sorted from blood, taken in a trial of the OX40 agonist ivuxolimab. The chain's CDR3 is CASSQDSGSSYEQYF. The CDR3 region has the DNA TGTGCCAGCAGCCAAGATAGCGGGAGCTCCTACGAGCAGTACTTC.